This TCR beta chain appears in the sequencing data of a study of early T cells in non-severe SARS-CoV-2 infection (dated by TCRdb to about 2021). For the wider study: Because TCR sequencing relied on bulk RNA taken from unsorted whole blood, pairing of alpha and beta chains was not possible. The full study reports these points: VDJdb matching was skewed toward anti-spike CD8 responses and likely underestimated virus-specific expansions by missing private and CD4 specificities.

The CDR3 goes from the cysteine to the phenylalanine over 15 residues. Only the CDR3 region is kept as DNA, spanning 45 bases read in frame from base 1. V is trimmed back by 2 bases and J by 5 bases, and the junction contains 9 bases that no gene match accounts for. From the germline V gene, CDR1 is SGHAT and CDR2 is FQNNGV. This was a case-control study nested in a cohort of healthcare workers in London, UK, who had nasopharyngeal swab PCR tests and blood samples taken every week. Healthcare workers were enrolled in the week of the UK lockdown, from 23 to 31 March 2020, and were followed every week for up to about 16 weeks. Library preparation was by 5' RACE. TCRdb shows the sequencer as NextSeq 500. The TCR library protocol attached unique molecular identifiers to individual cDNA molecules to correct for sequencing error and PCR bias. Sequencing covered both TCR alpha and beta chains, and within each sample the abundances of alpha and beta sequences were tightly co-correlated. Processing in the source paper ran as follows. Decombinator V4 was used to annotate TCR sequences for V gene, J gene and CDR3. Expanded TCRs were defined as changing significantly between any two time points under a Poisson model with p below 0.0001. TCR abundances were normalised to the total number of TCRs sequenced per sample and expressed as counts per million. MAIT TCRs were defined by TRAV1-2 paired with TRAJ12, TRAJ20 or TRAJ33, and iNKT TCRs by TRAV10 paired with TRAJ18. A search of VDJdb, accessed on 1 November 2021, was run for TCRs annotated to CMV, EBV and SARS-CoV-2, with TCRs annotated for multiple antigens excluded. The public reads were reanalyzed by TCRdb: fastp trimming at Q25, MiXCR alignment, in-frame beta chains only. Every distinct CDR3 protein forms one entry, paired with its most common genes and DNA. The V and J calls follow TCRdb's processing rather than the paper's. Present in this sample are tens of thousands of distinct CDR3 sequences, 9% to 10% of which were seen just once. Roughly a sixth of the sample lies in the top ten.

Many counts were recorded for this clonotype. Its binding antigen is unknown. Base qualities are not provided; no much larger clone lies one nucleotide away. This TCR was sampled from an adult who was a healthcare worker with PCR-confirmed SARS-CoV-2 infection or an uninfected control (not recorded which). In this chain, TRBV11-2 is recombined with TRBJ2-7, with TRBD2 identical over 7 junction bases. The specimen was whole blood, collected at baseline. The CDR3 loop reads CASSLSGGRGNEQYF. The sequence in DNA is TGTGCCAGCAGCTTAAGCGGCGGGAGAGGTAACGAGCAGTACTTC.